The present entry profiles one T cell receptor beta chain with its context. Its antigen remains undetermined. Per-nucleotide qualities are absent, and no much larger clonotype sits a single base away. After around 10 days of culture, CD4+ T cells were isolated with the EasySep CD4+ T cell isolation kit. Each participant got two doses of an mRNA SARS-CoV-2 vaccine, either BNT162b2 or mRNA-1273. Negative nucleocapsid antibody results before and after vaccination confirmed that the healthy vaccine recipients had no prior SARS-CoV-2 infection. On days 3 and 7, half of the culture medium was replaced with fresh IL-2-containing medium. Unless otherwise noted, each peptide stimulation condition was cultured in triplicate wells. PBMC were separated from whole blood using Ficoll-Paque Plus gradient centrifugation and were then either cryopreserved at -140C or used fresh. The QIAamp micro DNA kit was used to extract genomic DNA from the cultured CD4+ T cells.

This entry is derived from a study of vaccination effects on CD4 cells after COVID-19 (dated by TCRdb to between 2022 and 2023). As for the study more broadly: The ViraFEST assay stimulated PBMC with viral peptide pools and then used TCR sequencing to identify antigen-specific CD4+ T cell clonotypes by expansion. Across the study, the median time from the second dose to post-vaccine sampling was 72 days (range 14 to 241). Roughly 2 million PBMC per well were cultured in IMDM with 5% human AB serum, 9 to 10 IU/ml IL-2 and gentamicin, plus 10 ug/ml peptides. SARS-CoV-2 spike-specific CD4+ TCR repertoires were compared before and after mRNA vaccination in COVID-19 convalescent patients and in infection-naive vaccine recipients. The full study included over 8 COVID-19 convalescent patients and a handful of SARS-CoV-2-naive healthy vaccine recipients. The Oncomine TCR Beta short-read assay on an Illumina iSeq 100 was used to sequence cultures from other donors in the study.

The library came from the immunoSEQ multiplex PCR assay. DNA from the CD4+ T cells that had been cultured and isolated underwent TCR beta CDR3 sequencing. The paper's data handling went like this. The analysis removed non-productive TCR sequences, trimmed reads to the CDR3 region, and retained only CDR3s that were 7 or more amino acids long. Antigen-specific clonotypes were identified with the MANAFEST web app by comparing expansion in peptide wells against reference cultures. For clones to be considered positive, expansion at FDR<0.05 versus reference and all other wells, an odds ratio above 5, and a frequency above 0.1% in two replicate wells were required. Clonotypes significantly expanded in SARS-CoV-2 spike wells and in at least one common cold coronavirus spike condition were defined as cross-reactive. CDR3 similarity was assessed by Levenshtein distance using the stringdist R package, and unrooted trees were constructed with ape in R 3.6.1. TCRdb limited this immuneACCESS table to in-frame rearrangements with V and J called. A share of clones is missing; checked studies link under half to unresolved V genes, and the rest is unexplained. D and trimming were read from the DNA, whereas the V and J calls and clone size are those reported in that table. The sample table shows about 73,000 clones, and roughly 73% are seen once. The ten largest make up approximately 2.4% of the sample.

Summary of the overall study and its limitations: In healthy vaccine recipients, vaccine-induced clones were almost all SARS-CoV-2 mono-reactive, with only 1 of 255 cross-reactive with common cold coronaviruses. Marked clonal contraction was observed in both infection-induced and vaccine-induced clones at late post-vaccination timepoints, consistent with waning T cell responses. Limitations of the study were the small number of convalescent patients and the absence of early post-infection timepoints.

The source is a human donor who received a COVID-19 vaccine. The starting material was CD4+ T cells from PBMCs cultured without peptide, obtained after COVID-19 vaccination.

The bases are TGTGCCAGCAGTTATGGGGGCTCTGGGGCCAACGTCCTGACTTTC. It is translated as CASSYGGSGANVLTF. The chain joins TRBV6-2 or TRBV6-3 to TRBJ2-6; the D gene is perhaps TRBD1 or TRBD2, as each covers 5 bases. Inclusive of the bounding cysteine and phenylalanine, the CDR3 is 15 residues long. CDR3 DNA is the only sequence kept; it has 45 bases, read in frame from the first base. Looking up the germline V gene yields CDR1 MNHEY and CDR2 SVGEGT. V and J are truncated by 3 bases and 0 bases respectively, leaving an intervening sequence of 6 bases.